Below are 10 T cell receptor beta chains sequenced from a single sample in a study of regulatory T cells in long-lasting Graves disease. The time point denotes: newly diagnosed GD, antithyroid drugs for less than 3 months. RNA from PBMCs was the source of the TCR library. For TCR beta, libraries came from iRepertoire HTBI primers and Arm-PCR of CDR3 regions. TCRdb called the multiplex PCR reads again in MiXCR, with one record for every CDR3 protein. The data contain some 450,000 distinct CDR3 sequences, about 15% of them singletons. The data were also submitted as part of a second study, on T cells in Graves' hyperthyroidism and ophthalmopathy.

This specimen consisted of peripheral blood mononuclear cells (PBMCs), obtained at new diagnosis, from a patient treated with antithyroid drugs. These receptors were obtained from a young woman with Graves disease.

This clonotype was counted at least ten times. V and J are TRBV5-1 and TRBJ2-2; the D is unclear. Germline lookup yields CDR1 SGHRS and CDR2 YFSETQ. The CDR3 has 13 residues. With 4 bases removed from V and 6 bases from J, the gap between germline ends came to 10 bases. CDR3 DNA: TGCGCCAGCAGCCCCTCGACACCCGGGGAGCTGTTTTTT. Amino acid sequence: CASSPSTPGELFF.

This clonotype was seen many times. The V and J genes are TRBV28 and TRBJ2-5; a possible D gene is TRBD1 (5 bases). V lost 1 base and J lost 1, with 10 bases in between. In germline, CDR1 is MDHEN, CDR2 SYDVKM. The length of the CDR3 is 15 residues. The DNA for the CDR3 is TGTGCCAGCAGTTTATCGGCAGGGCTCCAAGAGACCCAGTACTTC. Its protein product is CASSLSAGLQETQYF.

This clonotype was seen only a few times. The V gene is TRBV27, the J gene TRBJ1-3, with 8 bases identical to TRBD1. Per germline, CDR1 MNHEY and CDR2 SMNVEV (reference sequence). The trim removed 9 bases at V and 5 bases at J, leaving 9 bases unmatched. The CDR3 sequence is 14 residues long. The CDR3 sequence is CASSSDRARNTIYF. CDR3 nucleotide sequence: TGTGCCAGTTCCTCGGACAGGGCCCGAAACACCATATATTTT.

This clonotype has more than one count but fewer than ten. The gene calls are TRBV5-5 and TRBJ2-7; TRBD2 might be the D (7 bases). The CDR3 has 17 residues. Germline assignment: CDR1 SGHKS and CDR2 YYEKEE (reference sequence). V dropped 4 bases and J dropped 0 bases, with 20 bases sitting between them. The CDR3 DNA reads as TGTGCCAGCAGCCCCCCCCGGGGGGCTTACAGCTCCTACGAGCAGTACTTC. It encodes CASSPPRGAYSSYEQYF.

This clonotype was seen a handful of times. The genes are TRBV27 and TRBJ2-1; D unclear. The CDR3 contains 13 residues. CDR1 and CDR2 (germline): MNHEY, SMNVEV (reference sequence). Between the trimmed V and J ends, which lost 7 bases and 7 bases, there was a span of 14 bases. CDR3 residues: CASTSLLYNEQFF. As DNA, the CDR3 is TGTGCCAGCACGAGCCTCTTATATAATGAGCAGTTCTTC.

This clonotype was seen many times. V and J are TRBV13 and TRBJ1-2; D gene unclear. Germline V gene data show CDR1 as PRHDT and CDR2 as FYEKMQ (reference sequence). The V and J ends lost 0 bases and 0 bases respectively, with 8 bases between them. The CDR3 loop spans 15 amino acids. The CDR3 DNA follows: TGTGCCAGCAGCTTAGGCCTTGGACCTAACTATGGCTACACCTTC. It translates to CASSLGLGPNYGYTF.

This clonotype was seen more than once but under ten times. The rearrangement joins TRBV5-4 to TRBJ2-1, with 9 nucleotides matching TRBD2. This CDR3 contains 16 residues. The junction had 7 bases not matched to a gene; V was cut back by 4 bases and J by 2 bases. CDR1 is SGHNT and CDR2 is YYREEE in the germline V gene (reference sequence). Here the CDR3 reads CASSLSGRSTYNEQFF. In DNA, the CDR3 is TGTGCCAGCAGCCTTAGCGGGAGAAGCACCTACAATGAGCAGTTCTTC.

This clonotype was observed many times. V is TRBV28 and J is TRBJ2-7; TRBD1 agrees at 8 bases. CDR3 length equals 15 residues. The germline V gene encodes CDR1 MDHEN and CDR2 SYDVKM. V was pared by 3 bases and J by 3 bases, with 7 bases of the junction left unmatched. The CDR3 region is CASSFPGTGNYEQYF. In nucleotides, the CDR3 is TGTGCCAGCAGTTTCCCCGGGACAGGAAACTACGAGCAGTACTTC.

This clonotype showed up many times. V and J are TRBV6-1 and TRBJ2-7; 7 bases match TRBD1. The CDR3 is made up of 13 amino acids. CDR1 is MNHNS and CDR2 is SASEGT in the germline V gene. J gave up 6 bases and V 8 bases, and 10 bases lay outside the gene matches. CDR3 sequence: CASFRRGGGEQYF. The CDR3, as DNA: TGTGCCAGCTTTAGGAGAGGGGGCGGCGAGCAGTACTTC.

With respect to this clonotype: This could be a read error, since a much larger clone is one nucleotide away. The V call is TRBV7-8, the J call TRBJ2-5, with TRBD2 matching 12 bases. The J call may not be correct, given that the DNA end is closer to TRBJ2-1. This CDR3 contains 14 residues. The V gene's germline CDR1 is SGHVS and CDR2 FQNEAQ. The CDR3: CAAGLAGYNSEQFF. CDR3 bases: TGTGCCGCCGGACTAGCGGGATATAACAGTGAGCAGTTCTTC.